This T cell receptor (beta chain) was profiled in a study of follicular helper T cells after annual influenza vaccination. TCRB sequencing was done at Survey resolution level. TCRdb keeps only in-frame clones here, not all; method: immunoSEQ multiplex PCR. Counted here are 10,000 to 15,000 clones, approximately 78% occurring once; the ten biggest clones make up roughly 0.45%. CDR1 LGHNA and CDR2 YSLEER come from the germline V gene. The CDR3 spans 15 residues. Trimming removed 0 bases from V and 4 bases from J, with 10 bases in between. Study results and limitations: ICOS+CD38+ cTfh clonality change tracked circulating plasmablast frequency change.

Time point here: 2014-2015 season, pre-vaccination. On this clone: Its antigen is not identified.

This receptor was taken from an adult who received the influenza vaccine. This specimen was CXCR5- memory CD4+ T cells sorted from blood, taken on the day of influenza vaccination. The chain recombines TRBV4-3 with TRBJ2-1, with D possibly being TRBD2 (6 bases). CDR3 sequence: CASSQDGRTYNEQFF. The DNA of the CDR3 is TGCGCCAGCAGCCAAGATGGGAGGACTTACAATGAGCAGTTCTTC.